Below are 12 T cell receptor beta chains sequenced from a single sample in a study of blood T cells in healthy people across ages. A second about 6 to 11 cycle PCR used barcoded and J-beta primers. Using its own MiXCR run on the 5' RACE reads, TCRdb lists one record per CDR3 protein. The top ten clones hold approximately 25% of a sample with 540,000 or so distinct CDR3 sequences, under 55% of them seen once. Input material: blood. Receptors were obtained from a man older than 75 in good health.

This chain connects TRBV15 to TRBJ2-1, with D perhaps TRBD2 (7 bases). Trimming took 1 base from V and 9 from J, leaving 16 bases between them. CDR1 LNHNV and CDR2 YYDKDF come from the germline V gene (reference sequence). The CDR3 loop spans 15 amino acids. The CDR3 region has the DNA TGTGCCACCAGCAGAGCCTCCCTAAGGGGGGGTGAGCAGTTCTTC. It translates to CATSRASLRGGEQFF. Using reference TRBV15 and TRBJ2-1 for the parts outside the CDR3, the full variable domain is DAMVIQNPRYQVTQFGKPVTLSCSQTLNHNVMYWYQQKSSQAPKLLFHYYDKDFNNEADTPDNFQSRRPNTSFCFLDIRSPGLGDTAMYLCATSRASLRGGEQFFGPGTRLTVL.

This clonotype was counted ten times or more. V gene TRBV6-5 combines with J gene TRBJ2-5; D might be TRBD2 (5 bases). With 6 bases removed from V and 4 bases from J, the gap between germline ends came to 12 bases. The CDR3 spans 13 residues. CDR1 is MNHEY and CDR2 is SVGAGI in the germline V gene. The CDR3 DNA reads TGTGCCAGCAGCCCGGGGATCGGAGAGACCCAGTACTTC. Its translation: CASSPGIGETQYF.

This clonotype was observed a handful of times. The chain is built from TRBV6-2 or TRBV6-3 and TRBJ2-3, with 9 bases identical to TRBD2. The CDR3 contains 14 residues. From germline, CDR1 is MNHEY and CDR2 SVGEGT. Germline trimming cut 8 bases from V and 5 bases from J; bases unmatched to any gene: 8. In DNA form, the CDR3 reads TGTGCCAGCCGAAGACTAGCGGAGCGAGATACGCAGTATTTT. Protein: CASRRLAERDTQYF.

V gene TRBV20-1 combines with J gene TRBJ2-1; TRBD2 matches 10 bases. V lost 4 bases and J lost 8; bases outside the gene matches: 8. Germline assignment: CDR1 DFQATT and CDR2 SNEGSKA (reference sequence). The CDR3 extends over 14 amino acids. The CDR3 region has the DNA TGCAGTGCTATTGGACGAGCGGGGGGGGATGAGCAGTTCTTC. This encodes CSAIGRAGGDEQFF.

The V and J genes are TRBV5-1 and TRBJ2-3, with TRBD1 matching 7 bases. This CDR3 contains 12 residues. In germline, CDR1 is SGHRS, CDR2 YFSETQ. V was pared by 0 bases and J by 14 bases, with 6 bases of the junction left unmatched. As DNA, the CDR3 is TGCGCCAGCAGCTTGGAGGACAGGAGCCGGTATTTT. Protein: CASSLEDRSRYF.

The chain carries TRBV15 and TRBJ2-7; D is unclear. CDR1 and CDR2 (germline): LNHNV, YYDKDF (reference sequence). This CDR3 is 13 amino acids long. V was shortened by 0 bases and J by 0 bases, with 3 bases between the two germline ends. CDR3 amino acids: CATSRDLSYEQYF. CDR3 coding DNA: TGTGCCACCAGCAGAGATCTCTCCTACGAGCAGTACTTC.

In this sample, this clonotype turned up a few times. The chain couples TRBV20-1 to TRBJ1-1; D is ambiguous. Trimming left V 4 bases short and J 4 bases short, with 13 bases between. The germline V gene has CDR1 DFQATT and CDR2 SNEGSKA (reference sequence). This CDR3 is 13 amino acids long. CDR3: CSATLGPATEAFF. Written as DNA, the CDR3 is TGCAGTGCTACCCTAGGACCGGCCACTGAAGCTTTCTTT.

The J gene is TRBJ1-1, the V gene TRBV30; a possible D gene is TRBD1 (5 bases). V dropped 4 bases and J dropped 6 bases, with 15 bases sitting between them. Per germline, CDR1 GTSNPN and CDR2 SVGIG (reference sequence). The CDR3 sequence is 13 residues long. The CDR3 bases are TGTGCCTGGAAATTCAATAGGGACTCTGAAGCTTTCTTT. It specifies CAWKFNRDSEAFF.

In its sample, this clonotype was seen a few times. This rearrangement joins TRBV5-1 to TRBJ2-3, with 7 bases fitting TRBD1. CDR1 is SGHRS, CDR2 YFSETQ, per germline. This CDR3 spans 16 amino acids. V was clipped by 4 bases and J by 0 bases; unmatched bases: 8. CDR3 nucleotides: TGCGCCAGCAGCGACCCGGAGGACAGGAGCACAGATACGCAGTATTTT. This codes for CASSDPEDRSTDTQYF.

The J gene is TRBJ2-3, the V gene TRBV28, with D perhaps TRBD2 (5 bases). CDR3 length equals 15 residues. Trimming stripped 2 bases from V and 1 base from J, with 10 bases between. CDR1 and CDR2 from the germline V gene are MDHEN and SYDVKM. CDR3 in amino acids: CASSLRGKGTDTQYF. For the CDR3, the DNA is TGTGCCAGCAGTTTAAGAGGGAAGGGCACAGATACGCAGTATTTT.

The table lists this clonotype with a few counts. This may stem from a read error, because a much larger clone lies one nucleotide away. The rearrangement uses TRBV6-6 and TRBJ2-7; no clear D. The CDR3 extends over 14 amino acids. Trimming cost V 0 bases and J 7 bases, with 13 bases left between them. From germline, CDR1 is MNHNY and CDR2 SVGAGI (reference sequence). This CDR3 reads CASSYSILGYEQYF. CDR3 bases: TGTGCCAGCAGTTACTCGATTCTGGGATATGAGCAGTACTTC.

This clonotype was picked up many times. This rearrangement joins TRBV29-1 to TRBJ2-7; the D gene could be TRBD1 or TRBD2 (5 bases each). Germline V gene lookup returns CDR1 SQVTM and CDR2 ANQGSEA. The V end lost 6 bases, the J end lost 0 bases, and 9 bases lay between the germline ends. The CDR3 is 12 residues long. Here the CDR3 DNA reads TGCAGCGTGACCGGGGCCTCCTACGAGCAGTACTTC. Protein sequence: CSVTGASYEQYF.